Sequencing of this T cell receptor (beta chain) was carried out in a study of identical twins. Broader study findings: Cord blood's abundant beta clonotypes had fewer insertions, unlike memory repertoires.

In its sample, this clonotype was seen many times. Its target is unknown. This CDR3 has 12 residues. Trimming took off 0 bases at V and 5 bases at J, with 3 bases between the two ends. Germline CDR1 reads KGHDR; CDR2 reads SFDVKD. cDNA molecules carried unique molecular identifiers, and template switching added a universal primer site. TCRdb used MiXCR to reprocess the 5' RACE reads, holding one entry per CDR3 protein. Of about 100,000 distinct CDR3 sequences listed, under 7% are singletons. V is TRBV24-1 and J is TRBJ2-5; D gene unclear. What was sequenced was memory T cells sorted from blood. The sequence was collected from a woman between 45 and 60 years old in good health. CDR3 protein: CATSDLRETQYF. DNA of the CDR3: TGTGCCACCAGTGATTTGCGGGAGACCCAGTACTTC.